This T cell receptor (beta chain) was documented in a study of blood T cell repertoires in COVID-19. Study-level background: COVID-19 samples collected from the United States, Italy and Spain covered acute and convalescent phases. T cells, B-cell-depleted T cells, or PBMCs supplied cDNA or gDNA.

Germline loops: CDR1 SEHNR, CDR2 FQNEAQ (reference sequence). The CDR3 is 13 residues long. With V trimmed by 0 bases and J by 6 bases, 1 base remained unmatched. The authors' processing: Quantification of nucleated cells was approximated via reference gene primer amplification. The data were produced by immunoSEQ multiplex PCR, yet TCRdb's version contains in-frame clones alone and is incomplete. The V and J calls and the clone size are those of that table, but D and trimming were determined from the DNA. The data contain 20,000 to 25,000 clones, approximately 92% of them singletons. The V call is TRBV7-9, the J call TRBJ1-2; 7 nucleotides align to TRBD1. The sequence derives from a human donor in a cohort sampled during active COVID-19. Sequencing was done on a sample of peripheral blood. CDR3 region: CASSLATGDGYTF. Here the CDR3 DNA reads TGTGCCAGCAGCTTAGCCACAGGGGATGGCTACACCTTC.